What follows describes a single T cell receptor (beta chain). What it binds is unknown. The CDR3 totals 13 residues. Germline CDR1 MNHNS, CDR2 SASEGT. Losses at the gene ends were 6 bases for V and 7 bases for J; bases not matched to a gene: 5. This specimen comes from a study of shared clonotypes between healthy human individuals. The protocol was immunoSEQ multiplex PCR, while the TCRdb copy is restricted to in-frame clones and leaves out a portion. The sample lists over a million clones, around 98.5% occurring once. Whole-study results and caveats: When naive CD4 clonotypes were compared across a few donors, roughly 4.9% were shared. Among the subsets, naive ones generally showed larger estimated richness than memory ones.

The sample comprised naive CD4+ T cells sorted from blood. The subset was: CD45RA+ positively selected. The sequence was obtained from a man under 40 in good health. The genes are TRBV6-1 and TRBJ1-4, with 7 bases matching TRBD1. The CDR3 sequence: CASRTTGVEKLFF. The CDR3 coding sequence is TGTGCCAGCAGGACAACAGGGGTTGAAAAACTGTTTTTT.